Listed below are T cell receptor beta chains from one sample, sequenced in a study of somatic mutations in cytotoxic T cells in rheumatoid arthritis. Here immunoSEQ multiplex PCR was the method, and the copy in TCRdb shows in-frame clones only, minus some. The sample lists about 17,000 clones; 60% to 85% were seen once. Sample: CD8+ T cells sorted from blood. Receptor source: an adult with rheumatoid arthritis. CDR3s include the opening cysteine and the closing phenylalanine or tryptophan. Fields, in order: D gene, V gene, clone size, J gene, CDR3 DNA, CDR3 protein. D genes are given only for firm matches. Only some rows state a clone size, as once, few, many or a class for expanded clones.

>.|TRBV19|.|TRBJ1-5
TGTGCCAGTAGTAAGTACGGGGCCAATCAGCCCCAGCATTTT
CASSKYGANQPQHF
>.|TRBV11-2|few|TRBJ1-1
TGTGCCAGCAGCTCGGACAGTGAAGCTTTCTTT
CASSSDSEAFF
>.|TRBV6-5|.|TRBJ1-1
TGTGCCAGCAGTTACCGAGAAGGAGGCACTGAAGCTTTCTTT
CASSYREGGTEAFF
>.|TRBV2|once|TRBJ1-5
TGTGCCAGCAGGTTCATCAATGGGGTAAATCAGCCCCAGCATTTT
CASRFINGVNQPQHF
>TRBD2|TRBV11-2|.|TRBJ2-3
TGTGCCAGCAGCCCCTACTCTGGCGGGGGGGCGTCAGATACGCAGTATTTT
CASSPYSGGGASDTQYF
>.|TRBV9|.|TRBJ2-2
TGTGCCAGTTCCGGCGGGGAGCTGTTTTTT
CASSGGELFF
>TRBD1|TRBV9|once|TRBJ1-5
TGTGCCAGCAGCGTAGCAGGGGGGAGCAATCAGCCCCAGCATTTT
CASSVAGGSNQPQHF
>.|TRBV7-5|.|TRBJ2-7
TGTGTCAGAAGCTTATGGACTAGCGGGGGGCCCTACGAGCAGTACTTC
CVRSLWTSGGPYEQYF
>TRBD2|TRBV5-8|.|TRBJ2-7
TGTGCCAGCAGCCAGGAGAGGGGCGGGGGTTCCTACGAGCAGTACTTC
CASSQERGGGSYEQYF
>TRBD2|TRBV30|.|TRBJ2-5
TGTGCCTGGAGTGTACTCGCGGGGGGGCCAGGCCAGTACTTC
CAWSVLAGGPGQYF
>.|TRBV2|few|TRBJ2-7
TGTGCCAGCAGTGGTTTAGGCCTCGACGAGCAGTACTTC
CASSGLGLDEQYF
>.|TRBV30|.|TRBJ1-2
TGTGCCTGGAGTAATTCAGCGGCCACACGGGGGCCAGGCTATGGCTACACCTTC
CAWSNSAATRGPGYGYTF
>.|TRBV9|.|TRBJ2-5
TGTGCCAGCAGCGTAGGGGGGCGATGGGAGACCCAGTACTTC
CASSVGGRWETQYF
>TRBD2|TRBV2|.|TRBJ2-1
TGTGCCAGCACCATTGGGCGGGGGGCCGGGGGCAATGAGCAGTTCTTC
CASTIGRGAGGNEQFF
>.|TRBV27|.|TRBJ1-6
TGTGCCAGCAGTTCCCTAGTCCAGGACCCACCCCTCCACTTT
CASSSLVQDPPLHF
>.|TRBV7-8|few|TRBJ2-3
TGTGCCAGCAGCTTAAGAGTGGCAGATACGCAGTATTTT
CASSLRVADTQYF
>.|TRBV2|.|TRBJ2-3
TGTGCCAGCACTCGGTTGGGGACAGATACGCAGTATTTT
CASTRLGTDTQYF
>.|TRBV2|.|TRBJ1-2
TGTGCCAGCTTTGACGGAGTCAACTATGGCTACACCTTC
CASFDGVNYGYTF
>TRBD1|TRBV4-1|.|TRBJ2-7
TGCGCCAGCAGCCAAACTGCCACGGGACAGGCCCACGAGCAGTACTTC
CASSQTATGQAHEQYF
>TRBD2|TRBV9|.|TRBJ2-5
TGTGCCAGCAGCGTAGGCGGGGGCCAAGAGACCCAGTACTTC
CASSVGGGQETQYF
>.|TRBV5-4|few|TRBJ1-1
TGTGCCAGCAGCGGGGTCGCAGGGGAAGCTTTCTTT
CASSGVAGEAFF
>.|TRBV19|few|TRBJ2-7
TGTGCCAGTGTTTGGCGTGGCGAGCAGTACTTC
CASVWRGEQYF
>.|TRBV11-2|.|TRBJ2-1
TGTGCCAGCAGCCACCTTGAGGGCAGACTCAATGAGCAGTTCTTC
CASSHLEGRLNEQFF
>TRBD1|TRBV27|.|TRBJ1-5
TGTGCCAGCCAATTTCTGGGGACAGGGGGCCCGGGGCCCCAGCATTTT
CASQFLGTGGPGPQHF
>.|TRBV7-9|.|TRBJ2-2
TGTACACCAGGAGGGGACAACACCGGGGAGCTGTTTTTT
CTPGGDNTGELFF
>TRBD1|TRBV27|.|TRBJ2-7
TGTGCCAGCGGGGACAGCTCCTACGAGCAGTACTTC
CASGDSSYEQYF
>.|TRBV10-2|.|TRBJ1-1
TGCGCCAGCAGTGAGTCGGACGGGTATGAAGCTTTCTTT
CASSESDGYEAFF
>.|TRBV6-6|.|TRBJ2-3
TGTGCCAGCAGCCTCCTGGGGGTTAGCACAGATACGCAGTATTTT
CASSLLGVSTDTQYF
>TRBD2|TRBV6-5|.|TRBJ2-1
TGTGCCAGCAGTTATGGGACTAGCTCAAATGAGCAGTTCTTC
CASSYGTSSNEQFF
>.|TRBV18|.|TRBJ1-1
TGTGCCAGCTCACCCGGACTCGAGGTGCTGTTTGCTTTCTTT
CASSPGLEVLFAFF
>.|TRBV7-6|few|TRBJ2-7
TGTGCCAGCAGCTTAGCTTGGTCGGGTGCACAGATGGGGTACGAGCAGTACTTC
CASSLAWSGAQMGYEQYF
>.|TRBV6-1|.|TRBJ1-3
TGTGCCAGCAGTGAGGTGACGCTTGGAAACACCATATATTTT
CASSEVTLGNTIYF
>TRBD1|TRBV7-6|.|TRBJ1-4
TGTGCCAGCAGCTTAGTGACAGGGAGTGATGAAAAACTGTTTTTT
CASSLVTGSDEKLFF
>.|TRBV6-6|.|TRBJ1-4
TGTGCCGTCCGTAATGAAAAACTGTTTTTT
CAVRNEKLFF
>.|TRBV15|.|TRBJ2-3
TGTGCCACCAGCAGAGATGACACAGATACGCAGTATTTT
CATSRDDTDTQYF
>.|TRBV19|.|TRBJ1-1
TGTGCCGCGGGTTGGGGCACTGAAGCTTTCTTT
CAAGWGTEAFF
>.|TRBV5-6|.|TRBJ2-5
TGTGCCAGCAGCTTACATGTCCAAGAGACCCAGTACTTC
CASSLHVQETQYF
>TRBD2|TRBV4-1|.|TRBJ2-7
TGCGCCAGCAGCCAAGAATCGACTAGCGGTTCCTACGAGCAGTACTTC
CASSQESTSGSYEQYF
>.|TRBV10-2|.|TRBJ2-7
TGCGCCAGCAGTGATCCGGCGGAGGGTTACGAGCAGTACTTC
CASSDPAEGYEQYF
>.|TRBV6-6|.|TRBJ1-2
TGTGCCAGCAGTTATTTGGGAACAAGGTCTGGCTACACCTTC
CASSYLGTRSGYTF
>TRBD1|TRBV7-8|.|TRBJ2-7
TGTGCCAGCAGCTTAGGGACAGGGGCCAACGAGCAGTACTTC
CASSLGTGANEQYF
>.|TRBV5-1|.|TRBJ2-3
TGCGCCAGCAGCTTTACAGATACGCAGTATTTT
CASSFTDTQYF
>.|TRBV7-9|.|TRBJ1-1
TGTGCCAGCAGCTTCCGTGACACTGAAGCTTTCTTT
CASSFRDTEAFF
>TRBD1|TRBV7-2|.|TRBJ2-3
TGTGCCAGCAGCGAACTTCCGGGACAGGAGTTCACAGATACGCAGTATTTT
CASSELPGQEFTDTQYF